A single sample is the source of the 11 T cell receptor beta chains below, sequenced in a study of T cell responses to AZD1222 COVID-19 vaccine. Using immunoSEQ multiplex PCR, the repertoire was profiled, and TCRdb retains in-frame clones only, with some absent. This table has 100,000 to 150,000 clones, roughly 93% appearing once. Specimen: peripheral blood, collected 28 days after the second AZD1222 dose. The receptors derive from an adult who received the AZD1222 COVID-19 vaccine.

The V call is TRBV27, the J call TRBJ2-1, with a tentative D call TRBD1 (5 bases). CDR3 size: 15 residues. Germline-derived CDR1 and CDR2 are MNHEY and SMNVEV (reference sequence). Trimming took off 8 bases at V and 1 base at J, with 15 bases between the two ends. DNA of the CDR3: TGTGCCAGCTGGAAGGCAACAGGATCCTACAATGAGCAGTTCTTC. Protein: CASWKATGSYNEQFF.

The J gene is TRBJ1-2, the V gene TRBV9; D not resolved. The CDR3 sequence is 13 residues long. Trimming stripped 7 bases from V and 7 bases from J, with 17 bases between. Per the germline V gene, CDR1 is SGDLS and CDR2 is YYNGEE. CDR3: CASGPGGSFGYTF. The CDR3 DNA sequence: TGTGCCAGCGGCCCGGGCGGGTCCTTTGGCTACACCTTC.

This clone was detected only a few times. CDR3 loop: CASSPTSPNEQFF. The CDR3 DNA follows: TGTGCCAGCAGCCCTACTAGCCCCAATGAGCAGTTCTTC. This chain uses TRBV7-2 with TRBJ2-1; tentatively, D is TRBD2 (6 bases). Germline values: CDR1 SGHTA, CDR2 FQGNSA. CDR3 length: 13 residues. V shed 5 bases and J shed 6 bases, with 11 bases lying between them.

The chain combines TRBV3-1 (or the pseudogene TRBV3-2) with TRBJ2-2; 7 bases align to TRBD1. The CDR3 sequence is 16 residues long. Germline V gene lookup returns CDR1 LGHDT and CDR2 YNNKEL (reference sequence). V lost 3 bases and J lost 3; bases outside the gene matches: 7. CDR3 nucleotides: TGTGCCAGCAGCCAGAAAGGGGGCTCGGACACCGGGGAGCTGTTTTTT. It specifies CASSQKGGSDTGELFF.

The chain joins TRBV11-3 to TRBJ1-2; D remains unclear. Germline CDR1 is SGHNT and CDR2 is YENEEA. V lost 10 bases, J lost 8 bases, and 14 bases lay in between. The CDR3 is 11 residues long. CDR3 in DNA: TGTGCCATCAAGCGGGGTTACGGCTACACCTTC. The encoded protein is CAIKRGYGYTF.

The rearrangement joins TRBV6-5 to TRBJ1-2; no reliable D call. The CDR3 extends over 15 amino acids. Germline V gene lookup returns CDR1 MNHEY and CDR2 SVGAGI. Trimming pared 8 bases from V and 6 bases from J, leaving 22 bases between. The CDR3 DNA is TGTGCCAGCGTTTTCCGCCAACCGGCCCGCGATGGCTACACCTTC. This translates into CASVFRQPARDGYTF.

The chain is built from TRBV30 and TRBJ2-7; possible D gene TRBD2, 5 bases. Germline CDR1 is GTSNPN and CDR2 is SVGIG (reference sequence). CDR3 length: 15 residues. V lost 1 base to trimming and J lost 7 bases, with 20 bases between them. CDR3: CAWSGDMEIRGEQYF. CDR3 coding DNA: TGTGCCTGGAGTGGGGATATGGAGATACGAGGGGAGCAGTACTTC.

This rearrangement joins TRBV7-3 to TRBJ2-2; 8 bases agree with TRBD2. CDR1 and CDR2 (germline): SGHTA, FQGTGA. This CDR3 spans 16 amino acids. With V trimmed by 4 bases and J by 1 base, 5 bases remained unmatched. The CDR3 here is CASSSQAGVNTGELFF. CDR3 nucleotide sequence: TGTGCCAGCAGCTCTCAAGCGGGAGTGAACACCGGGGAGCTGTTTTTT. Using reference TRBV7-3 and TRBJ2-2 for the parts outside the CDR3, the full variable domain is GAGVSQTPSNKVTEKGKYVELRCDPISGHTALYWYRQSLGQGPEFLIYFQGTGAADDSGLPNDRFFAVRPEGSVSTLKIQRTERGDSAVYLCASSSQAGVNTGELFFGEGSRLTVL.

This clone showed up just once. The chain uses TRBV18 and TRBJ2-1; TRBD1 is a possible D gene (6 bases). The germline V gene encodes CDR1 KGHSH and CDR2 LQKENI. This CDR3 is 17 amino acids long. The V and J ends lost 0 bases and 6 bases respectively, with 18 bases between them. The CDR3 sequence is CASSPPTGALGGNEQFF. The DNA for the CDR3 is TGTGCCAGCTCACCACCGACTGGAGCGTTAGGGGGCAATGAGCAGTTCTTC.

This chain connects TRBV18 to TRBJ1-3; 7 bases fit TRBD1. The V gene end was trimmed by 5 bases and the J gene end by 2 bases; junction bases not matched to a gene: 3. Germline CDR1 is KGHSH and CDR2 is LQKENI. There are 14 residues in the CDR3. CDR3 sequence: CASSADRAGNTIYF. CDR3 DNA sequence: TGTGCCAGCTCAGCCGACAGGGCTGGAAACACCATATATTTT.

This sequence joins TRBV18 and TRBJ1-1; D gene uncertain. CDR3 length equals 15 residues. CDR1 is KGHSH and CDR2 is LQKENI in the germline V gene. V was shortened by 3 bases and J by 1 base, with 12 bases between the two germline ends. The CDR3, as DNA: TGTGCCAGCTCACCTGATTTTCAAGGGAACACTGAAGCTTTCTTT. Protein sequence: CASSPDFQGNTEAFF.